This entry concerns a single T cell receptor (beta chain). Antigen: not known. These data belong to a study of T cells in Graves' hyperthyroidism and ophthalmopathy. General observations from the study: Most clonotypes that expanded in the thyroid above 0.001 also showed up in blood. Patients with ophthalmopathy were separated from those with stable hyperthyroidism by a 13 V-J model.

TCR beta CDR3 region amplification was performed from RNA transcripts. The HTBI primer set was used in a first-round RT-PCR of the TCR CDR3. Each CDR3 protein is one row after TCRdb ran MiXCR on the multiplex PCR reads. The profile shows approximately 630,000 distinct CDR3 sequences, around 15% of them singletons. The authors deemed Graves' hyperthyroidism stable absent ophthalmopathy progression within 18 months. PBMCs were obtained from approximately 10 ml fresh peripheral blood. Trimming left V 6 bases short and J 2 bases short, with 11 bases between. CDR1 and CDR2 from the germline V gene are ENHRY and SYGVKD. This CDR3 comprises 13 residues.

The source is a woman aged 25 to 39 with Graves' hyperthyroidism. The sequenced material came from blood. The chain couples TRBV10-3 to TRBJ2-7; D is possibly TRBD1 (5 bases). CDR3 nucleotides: TGTGCCATCAGAAGTACAGGAACCTACGAGCAGTACTTC. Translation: CAIRSTGTYEQYF.